Following are 14 T cell receptor beta chains from one sample sequenced in a study of cytomegalovirus exposure and HLA in healthy donors. The PCR ran on 60 Vbeta and 13 Jbeta primers. Assay used: immunoSEQ multiplex PCR; TCRdb lists only in-frame clones, some missing. The sample holds some 120,000 clones, around 78% seen once. The sequenced sample consisted of PBMCs. These receptors all stem from a man aged 55 to 70 in good health and CMV-seropositive.

J is TRBJ2-7 and V is TRBV27; 13 nucleotides line up with TRBD2. The V segment lost 4 bases and the J segment 5 bases; nucleotides outside the gene matches: 8. The CDR3 is 16 residues long. Germline CDR1 and CDR2: MNHEY and SMNVEV (reference sequence). CDR3 loop: CASSSLTSGGGDEQYF. CDR3 nucleotides: TGTGCCAGCAGTTCGCTTACTAGCGGGGGGGGAGACGAGCAGTACTTC.

This clone was observed once. The chain uses TRBV4-1 and TRBJ2-7, with no clear D. Germline V CDR1 and CDR2: MGHRA, YSYEKL. There are 14 residues in the CDR3. With 1 base removed from V and 4 bases from J, the gap between germline ends came to 11 bases. The CDR3 region is CASSQGFIPYEQYF. CDR3 DNA sequence: TGCGCCAGCAGCCAAGGTTTTATCCCTTACGAGCAGTACTTC.

The V and J genes are TRBV27 and TRBJ1-1; 8 nucleotides align to TRBD1. This CDR3 comprises 13 residues. Germline V gives CDR1 MNHEY, CDR2 SMNVEV (reference sequence). V lost 5 bases and J lost 9; bases outside the gene matches: 8. This CDR3 is CASSVDRGLQAFF. CDR3 DNA: TGTGCCAGCAGTGTAGACAGGGGCCTACAAGCTTTCTTT.

The chain is built from TRBV5-1 and TRBJ1-2; a weak D match, TRBD1 (5 bases). Germline CDR1 SGHRS, CDR2 YFSETQ. The germline V and J ends were trimmed by 0 bases and 2 bases, with 11 bases remaining between them. The CDR3 spans 15 residues. CDR3 loop: CASSLGGEVNYGYTF. The DNA for the CDR3 is TGCGCCAGCAGCTTGGGAGGGGAGGTGAACTATGGCTACACCTTC.

V and J are TRBV6-5 and TRBJ1-5; TRBD1 is a possible D gene (6 bases). Germline lookup yields CDR1 MNHEY and CDR2 SVGAGI. The V end lost 8 bases, the J end lost 4 bases, and 12 bases lay between the germline ends. The CDR3 totals 13 residues. This CDR3 reads CASSPDRNQPQHF. The CDR3 DNA is TGTGCCAGCTCCCCTGACAGGAATCAGCCCCAGCATTTT.

The chain joins TRBV6-1 to TRBJ2-7; TRBD1 agrees at 7 bases. V gave up 0 bases and J gave up 10 bases; unmatched junction bases: 6. CDR1 MNHNS and CDR2 SASEGT come from the germline V gene. The CDR3 spans 13 residues. The CDR3 coding sequence is TGTGCCAGCAGTGAAGCGGGACAGACGGGCCAGTACTTC. Amino acids: CASSEAGQTGQYF.

The J gene is TRBJ2-1, the V gene TRBV6-7; 8 bases map to TRBD1. TRBV6-7 is given ORF status, its function remaining uncertain. The CDR3 loop spans 10 amino acids. With 8 bases clipped from V and 12 bases from J, the junction kept 3 bases outside the gene matches. The CDR3 region is CASGQGGQFF. DNA for the CDR3: TGTGCCAGCGGACAGGGAGGGCAGTTCTTC.

J is TRBJ2-5 and V is TRBV19; maybe TRBD1 (6 bases). This CDR3 has 11 amino acids. Trimming cost V 7 bases and J 4 bases, with 7 bases left between them. Looked up from germline, CDR1 is LNHDA and CDR2 is SQIVND (reference sequence). The CDR3 nucleotides read TGTGCCAGTATAGGGGGAGAGACCCAGTACTTC. Protein: CASIGGETQYF.

The chain combines TRBV6-5 with TRBJ2-5, with D perhaps matching TRBD2 (6 bases). The assigned J gene may be wrong: the sequence end matches TRBJ2-7 better. The germline V gene has CDR1 MNHEY and CDR2 SVGAGI. This CDR3 is built from 15 residues. The CDR3 protein is CASSYSSMGGYEQYF. DNA of the CDR3: TGTGCCAGCAGTTACTCTTCCATGGGGGGATACGAGCAGTACTTC.

The chain is built from TRBV2 and TRBJ2-1; the match to TRBD1 covers 7 bases. The CDR3 has 13 residues. With V trimmed by 2 bases and J by 7 bases, 2 bases remained unmatched. Germline lookup yields CDR1 SNHLY and CDR2 FYNNEI. CDR3 loop: CASSEWGQNEQFF. The CDR3 bases are TGTGCCAGCAGTGAATGGGGACAGAATGAGCAGTTCTTC.

The chain carries TRBV7-2 and TRBJ2-3, with a weak D call TRBD1 (6 bases). The CDR3 covers 14 residues. The germline V gene encodes CDR1 SGHTA and CDR2 FQGNSA. V dropped 5 bases and J dropped 2 bases, with 11 bases sitting between them. The CDR3 nucleotides read TGTGCCAGCAGCCCCGACAGGTTCACAGATACGCAGTATTTT. Translation gives CASSPDRFTDTQYF.

As to this clone: Because the CDR3 is missing its conserved closing phenylalanine or tryptophan, this is likely a read error. This rearrangement joins TRBV5-4 to TRBJ2-6, with TRBD1 matching 9 bases. There are 17 residues in the CDR3. Germline trimming cut 2 bases from V and 0 bases from J; bases unmatched to any gene: 3. Germline CDR1 SGHNT, CDR2 YYREEE (reference sequence). The CDR3 loop reads CASSFGQGSSGANVLTL. CDR3 in DNA: TGTGCCAGCAGCTTTGGACAGGGGAGCTCTGGGGCCAACGTCCTGACTCTC.

This chain links TRBV5-6 with TRBJ1-5; TRBD1 is a possible D gene (5 bases). The CDR3 has 14 amino acids. Germline V gives CDR1 SGHDT, CDR2 YYEEEE. Trimming cost V 4 bases and J 5 bases, with 13 bases left between them. The CDR3 DNA reads as TGTGCCAGCAGCCTACCGGGGGGGGATCAGCCCCAGCATTTT. Translation gives CASSLPGGDQPQHF.

This clone was seen more than once but under ten times. The V and J genes are TRBV6-4 and TRBJ2-7, with TRBD2 identical over 12 bases. Losses at the gene ends were 4 bases for V and 1 base for J; bases not matched to a gene: 11. Germline loops: CDR1 MRHNA, CDR2 SNTAGT. There are 18 residues in the CDR3. DNA for the CDR3: TGTGCCAGCAGTGGGAGACCTAGCGGGGGGGTTAGATCCTACGAGCAGTACTTC. Translation: CASSGRPSGGVRSYEQYF.